This is a list of T cell receptor beta chains from one sample in a study of long-term antiretroviral therapy in people with HIV. Libraries were prepared by immunoSEQ multiplex PCR; TCRdb keeps only in-frame clonotypes and omits some of them. This sample has roughly 35,000 clones, with 94% found just once. This sample comprised unsorted PBMCs, obtained about 5.1 years after starting antiretroviral therapy. The receptor set was obtained from a woman in her forties or fifties with HIV. CDR3s include the opening cysteine and the closing phenylalanine or tryptophan. D genes are given only for firm matches.

V gene	D gene	J gene	CDR3 DNA	CDR3 protein
TRBV29-1	.	TRBJ1-1	TGCAGCGTAGCCGGGACACTGAACACTGAAGCTTTCTTT	CSVAGTLNTEAFF
TRBV7-3	.	TRBJ1-1	TGTGCCAGCAGCTCCTTCGGACAGTACACTGAAGCTTTCTTT	CASSSFGQYTEAFF
TRBV4-1	.	TRBJ1-4	TGCGCCAGCAGCCAAATCGAGGGGCTAAATGAAAAACTGTTTTTT	CASSQIEGLNEKLFF
TRBV15	.	TRBJ2-3	TGTGCCACCAGCAGGTCGGCAGTTGGAGATACGCAGTATTTT	CATSRSAVGDTQYF
TRBV6-1	.	TRBJ2-1	TGTGCCAGCAGTGATATTGTGTTTGTTGGGGAATCCTACAATGAGCAGTTCTTC	CASSDIVFVGESYNEQFF
TRBV27	.	TRBJ2-2	TGTGCCAGCACGACAGGGAACACCGGGGAGCTGTTTTTT	CASTTGNTGELFF
TRBV19	TRBD1	TRBJ2-4	TGTGCCAGTAGTCCAGGGACAGGCGACCTAGCCAAAAACATTCAGTACTTC	CASSPGTGDLAKNIQYF
TRBV4-2	.	TRBJ1-3	TGTGCCAGCAGCCAAGATATTGGGGTAGCGGGTGGAAACACCATATATTTT	CASSQDIGVAGGNTIYF
TRBV10-3	TRBD1	TRBJ2-6	TGTGCCATCAAAGGGGACAGGGACTCTGGGGCCAACGTCCTGACTTTC	CAIKGDRDSGANVLTF
TRBV5-8	.	TRBJ1-1	TGTGCCAGCAGCTTGTGGGGGAACACTGAAGCTTTCTTT	CASSLWGNTEAFF
TRBV4-3	TRBD1	TRBJ2-1	TGCGCCAGCAGCCCCACCCCTTCCGGGACAGTAAACAATGAGCAGTTCTTC	CASSPTPSGTVNNEQFF